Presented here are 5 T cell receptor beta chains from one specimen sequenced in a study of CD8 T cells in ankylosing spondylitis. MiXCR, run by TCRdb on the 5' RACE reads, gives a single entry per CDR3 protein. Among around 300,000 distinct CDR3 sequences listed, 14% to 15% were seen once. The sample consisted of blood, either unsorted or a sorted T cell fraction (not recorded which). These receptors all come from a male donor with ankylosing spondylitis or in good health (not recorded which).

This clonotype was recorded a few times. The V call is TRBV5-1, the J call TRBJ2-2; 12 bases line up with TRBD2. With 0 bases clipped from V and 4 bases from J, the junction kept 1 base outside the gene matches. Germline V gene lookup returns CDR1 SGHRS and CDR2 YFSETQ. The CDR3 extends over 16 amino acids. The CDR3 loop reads CASSLGTSGTTGELFF. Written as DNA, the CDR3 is TGCGCCAGCAGCTTGGGGACTAGCGGGACCACCGGGGAGCTGTTTTTT.

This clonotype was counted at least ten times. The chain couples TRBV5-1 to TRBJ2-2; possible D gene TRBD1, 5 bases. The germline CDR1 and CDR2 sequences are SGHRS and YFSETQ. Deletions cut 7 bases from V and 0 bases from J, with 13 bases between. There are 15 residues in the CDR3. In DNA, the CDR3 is TGCGCCAGCTCGCTTGGGGCAGCGAACACCGGGGAGCTGTTTTTT. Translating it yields CASSLGAANTGELFF.

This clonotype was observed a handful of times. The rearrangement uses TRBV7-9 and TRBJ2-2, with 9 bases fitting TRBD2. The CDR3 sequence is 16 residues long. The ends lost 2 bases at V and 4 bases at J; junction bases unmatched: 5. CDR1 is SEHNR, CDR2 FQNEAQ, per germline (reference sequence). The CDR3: CASSLPAGGPTGELFF. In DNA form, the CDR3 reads TGTGCCAGCAGCTTACCAGCGGGAGGCCCCACCGGGGAGCTGTTTTTT.

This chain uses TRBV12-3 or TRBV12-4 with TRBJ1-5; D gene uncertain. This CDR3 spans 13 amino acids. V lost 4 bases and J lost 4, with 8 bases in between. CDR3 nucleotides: TGTGCCAGCAGTTATGCCGGTAATCAGCCCCAGCATTTT. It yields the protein CASSYAGNQPQHF.

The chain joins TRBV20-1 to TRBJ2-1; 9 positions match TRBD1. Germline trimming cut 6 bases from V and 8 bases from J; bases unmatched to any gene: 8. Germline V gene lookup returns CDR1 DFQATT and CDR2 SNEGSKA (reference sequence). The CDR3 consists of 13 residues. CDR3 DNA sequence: TGCAGTGCCGGGACAGGGTATTCCCATGAGCAGTTCTTC. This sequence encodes CSAGTGYSHEQFF.